The source of this TCR beta chain is a study of T cell responses to AZD1222 COVID-19 vaccine. Libraries were prepared by immunoSEQ multiplex PCR; TCRdb keeps only in-frame clonotypes and omits some of them. This table has over 150,000 clones, less than 95% appearing once. From germline, CDR1 is LNHDA and CDR2 SQIVND (reference sequence). The V end lost 3 bases, the J end lost 0 bases, and 12 bases lay between the germline ends. The CDR3 sequence is 15 residues long. The clonotype comes from an adult in good health. J is TRBJ2-7 and V is TRBV19, with D perhaps TRBD1 or TRBD2 (6 bases each). Specimen: peripheral blood, collected on day 0 of AZD1222 vaccination. Written as DNA, the CDR3 is TGTGCCAGTAGTATCGGGGGCCCGAGCTCCTACGAGCAGTACTTC. Encoded protein: CASSIGGPSSYEQYF.